The TCR beta chain described here comes from a study of CD8+ T cells in alopecia areata. This clone was observed a handful of times. RNA extraction was followed by reverse transcription into cDNA, which acted as the sequencing template. The table came from immunoSEQ multiplex PCR; TCRdb's copy has only in-frame clones and leaves some out. This sample has around 190,000 clones, with 60% found just once. Treatment meaning: oral pan-JAK inhibitor, 5-10 mg twice daily. The receptor comes from a human donor with alopecia areata. This specimen consisted of CD4+ T cells sorted from blood, obtained at week 24, from a patient treated with tofacitinib.

The CDR3, as DNA: TGTGCCATCTCCGACAGGGGATATGGCTACACCTTC. It specifies CAISDRGYGYTF. The rearrangement uses TRBV10-3 and TRBJ1-2; 8 nucleotides match TRBD1. The length of the CDR3 is 12 residues. CDR1 is ENHRY and CDR2 is SYGVKD in the germline V gene. J gave up 5 bases and V 8 bases, and 4 bases lay outside the gene matches.